The next 19 T cell receptor beta chains were all read from a single sample in a study of cytomegalovirus exposure and HLA in healthy donors. The primer mix had 60 Vbeta and 13 Jbeta primers. The repertoire was sequenced with immunoSEQ multiplex PCR; TCRdb's copy has only in-frame clones and lacks some. The sample lists over 100,000 clones; roughly 80% were seen once. Source material: PBMCs. The receptors were sampled from a man aged 25 to 40 in good health and CMV-seropositive.

The chain has TRBV6-5 and TRBJ2-1, with D possibly matching TRBD2 (6 bases). V gave up 5 bases and J gave up 9 bases, with 20 bases separating them. Germline V CDR1 and CDR2: MNHEY, SVGAGI. The CDR3 runs to 15 residues. CDR3 in amino acids: CASSTRGTAEIEQFF. CDR3 bases: TGTGCCAGCAGTACTCGGGGGACTGCGGAGATTGAGCAGTTCTTC.

The rearrangement joins TRBV9 to TRBJ2-7, with D perhaps matching TRBD2 (5 bases). CDR3 size: 14 residues. The ends were cut back, 2 bases at V and 2 bases at J, with 11 bases in the middle. Per the germline V gene, CDR1 is SGDLS and CDR2 is YYNGEE. CDR3 nucleotides: TGTGCCAGCAGCGTGGGAGCGGTGGCCTACGAGCAGTACTTC. Protein product: CASSVGAVAYEQYF.

This rearrangement joins TRBV28 to TRBJ1-2; 8 nucleotides line up with TRBD1. CDR3 size: 15 residues. V lost 6 bases to trimming and J lost 4 bases; unmatched junction nucleotides: 10. In germline, CDR1 is MDHEN, CDR2 SYDVKM. CDR3: CASRTPGQVVYGYTF. CDR3 bases: TGTGCCAGCAGGACTCCGGGACAGGTGGTCTATGGCTACACCTTC.

The rearrangement joins TRBV15 to TRBJ2-7, with TRBD1 matching over 7 bases. Germline V gene data show CDR1 as LNHNV and CDR2 as YYDKDF (reference sequence). The V segment lost 3 bases and the J segment 5 bases; nucleotides outside the gene matches: 13. The CDR3 runs to 16 residues. The CDR3 reads CATSRLQGGGPHEQYF. The DNA for the CDR3 is TGTGCCACCAGCAGGTTACAAGGGGGCGGTCCGCACGAGCAGTACTTC.

The rearrangement links TRBV27 to TRBJ2-1; a possible D gene is TRBD1 (6 bases). This CDR3 is 15 amino acids long. Germline CDR1 is MNHEY and CDR2 is SMNVEV (reference sequence). Trimming took 2 bases from V and 4 from J, leaving 12 bases between them. CDR3 DNA sequence: TGTGCCAGCAGTTTACGGGACACAGCTTACAATGAGCAGTTCTTC. It specifies CASSLRDTAYNEQFF.

Only one count was recorded for this clone. This rearrangement joins TRBV2 to TRBJ2-1, with TRBD2 identical over 11 bases. Germline CDR1 SNHLY, CDR2 FYNNEI. This CDR3 is 14 amino acids long. The trim removed 2 bases at V and 8 bases at J, leaving 2 bases unmatched. This CDR3 is CASSETSGGYEQFF. CDR3 sequence (DNA): TGTGCCAGCAGTGAAACTAGCGGGGGTTATGAGCAGTTCTTC.

The chain recombines TRBV30 with TRBJ2-1; D is unresolved. Looked up from germline, CDR1 is GTSNPN and CDR2 is SVGIG (reference sequence). The V end was cut by 2 bases, the J end by 4 bases, with 15 bases between. The CDR3 has 15 amino acids. DNA for the CDR3: TGTGCCTGGAGTAAAGATACAGCCTCTTACAATGAGCAGTTCTTC. This sequence encodes CAWSKDTASYNEQFF.

The rearrangement uses TRBV18 and TRBJ1-3; possibly TRBD1 for D (5 bases). This CDR3 has 18 residues. The germline V gene encodes CDR1 KGHSH and CDR2 LQKENI. Trimming removed 1 base at V and 0 bases at J, with 16 bases between. CDR3 in DNA: TGTGCCAGCTCACCACGACTAACAGGAGGGATCTCTGGAAACACCATATATTTT. Protein: CASSPRLTGGISGNTIYF. The full variable domain, in which reference TRBV18 and TRBJ1-3 provide the parts outside the CDR3, is NAGVMQNPRHLVRRRGQEARLRCSPMKGHSHVYWYRQLPEEGLKFMVYLQKENIIDESGMPKERFSAEFPKEGPSILRIQQVVRGDSAAYFCASSPRLTGGISGNTIYFGEGSWLTVV.

This chain connects TRBV6-1 to TRBJ2-1; D remains unclear. The CDR3 is 13 residues long. Trimming pared 6 bases from V and 6 bases from J, leaving 12 bases between. Germline lookup yields CDR1 MNHNS and CDR2 SASEGT. CDR3 region: CASREWVSNEQFF. In DNA form, the CDR3 reads TGTGCCAGCAGGGAGTGGGTATCCAATGAGCAGTTCTTC.

The chain couples TRBV5-1 to TRBJ2-1; D possibly corresponds to TRBD1 (6 bases). The V end lost 4 bases, the J end lost 7 bases, and 15 bases lay between the germline ends. This CDR3 is built from 14 residues. Germline loops: CDR1 SGHRS, CDR2 YFSETQ. The CDR3 is CASSRTQGNNEQFF. CDR3 nucleotides: TGCGCCAGCAGCCGAACACAGGGTAATAATGAGCAGTTCTTC.

The chain is built from TRBV30 and TRBJ2-3; 13 bases are a match to TRBD2. This CDR3 contains 15 residues. Per the germline V gene, CDR1 is GTSNPN and CDR2 is SVGIG (reference sequence). The ends lost 2 bases at V and 9 bases at J; junction bases unmatched: 8. DNA for the CDR3: TGTGCCTGGAGTCCTTCCTGGACTAGCGGGAGCACGCAGTATTTT. Its translation: CAWSPSWTSGSTQYF.

V is TRBV28 and J is TRBJ1-2; D perhaps matches TRBD1 (6 bases). V was trimmed by 6 bases and J by 2 bases, leaving 16 bases between them. The CDR3 has 15 residues. The germline V gene encodes CDR1 MDHEN and CDR2 SYDVKM. The CDR3 here is CASRISGGRNYGYTF. The CDR3 nucleotides are TGTGCCAGCAGAATTAGTGGGGGCAGGAACTATGGCTACACCTTC.

The gene calls are TRBV6-1 and TRBJ1-1, with 10 bases lining up with TRBD1. The CDR3 runs 15 residues. Per the germline V gene, CDR1 is MNHNS and CDR2 is SASEGT. Trimming took 6 bases from V and 5 from J; bases not matched to a gene: 9. For the CDR3, the DNA is TGTGCCAGCAGAGGGGACAGGGGTGGTCGAACTGAAGCTTTCTTT. Its protein is CASRGDRGGRTEAFF.

The chain combines TRBV2 with TRBJ2-5; D not resolved. The length of the CDR3 is 12 residues. V dropped 1 base and J dropped 5 bases, with 5 bases sitting between them. Germline V gene lookup returns CDR1 SNHLY and CDR2 FYNNEI. For the CDR3, the DNA is TGTGCCAGCAGTGAAGGTAGCGAGACCCAGTACTTC. Protein: CASSEGSETQYF.

There are a few counts of this clone. The chain joins TRBV19 to TRBJ1-1; 7 positions agree with TRBD1. The CDR3 loop spans 18 amino acids. V gave up 7 bases and J gave up 1 base; unmatched junction bases: 18. Germline V lookup: CDR1 LNHDA, CDR2 SQIVND (reference sequence). This CDR3 is CASTMGKWDSSGNTEAFF. The CDR3 coding sequence is TGTGCCAGTACTATGGGGAAGTGGGACAGCTCGGGGAACACTGAAGCTTTCTTT.

The chain has TRBV10-3 and TRBJ1-1; D is unresolved. CDR1 is ENHRY and CDR2 is SYGVKD in the germline V gene. Between the trimmed V and J ends, which lost 2 bases and 6 bases, there was a span of 13 bases. The CDR3 covers 14 residues. CDR3 nucleotide sequence: TGTGCCATCAGTGAGGTTCTGGCAAATTCTGAAGCTTTCTTT. Translated: CAISEVLANSEAFF.

V is TRBV5-1 and J is TRBJ2-5; D is possibly TRBD2 (6 bases). This CDR3 region has 14 residues. The V end was cut by 0 bases, the J end by 5 bases, with 11 bases between. Germline CDR1 SGHRS, CDR2 YFSETQ. CDR3 in amino acids: CASSLEGGGETQYF. Here the CDR3 DNA reads TGCGCCAGCAGCTTGGAAGGTGGAGGGGAGACCCAGTACTTC.

A few counts support this clone. This chain links TRBV5-6 with TRBJ2-5; 7 bases agree with TRBD2. Germline V CDR1 and CDR2: SGHDT, YYEEEE. The CDR3 runs 16 residues. Losses at the gene ends were 1 base for V and 5 bases for J; bases not matched to a gene: 11. CDR3 DNA: TGTGCCAGCAGCTTGTGGAGGGGCCCAGCGGGGGAGACCCAGTACTTC. Protein sequence: CASSLWRGPAGETQYF.

For the CDR3, the DNA is TGTGCCAGCAGCTCAGGACTAGCGGGGACGGAGACCCAGTACTTC. It encodes CASSSGLAGTETQYF. The chain employs TRBV7-3 and TRBJ2-5; TRBD2 matches 12 bases. Germline CDR1 reads SGHTA; CDR2 reads FQGTGA. V gave up 4 bases and J gave up 5 bases; unmatched junction bases: 5. The length of the CDR3 is 15 residues.